This TCR beta chain derives from a study of T cell changes during pregnancy in multiple sclerosis. Sequenced by immunoSEQ multiplex PCR; TCRdb stores in-frame clones only, minus some. Among tens of thousands of clones listed, 92% were seen once. V was trimmed by 5 bases and J by 10 bases, leaving 12 bases between them. The CDR3 spans 13 residues. In germline, CDR1 is SGHTA, CDR2 FQGTGA. The genes are TRBV7-3 and TRBJ1-6; tentatively, D is TRBD1 (6 bases). Specimen: peripheral blood, collected in the third trimester of pregnancy. The receptor was derived from a female donor with multiple sclerosis, enrolled in a pregnancy study. CDR3 region: CASSETGNSPLHF. In nucleotides, the CDR3 is TGTGCCAGCAGCGAAACAGGGAACTCACCCCTCCACTTT. Looking up the rest from reference TRBV7-3 and TRBJ1-6 gives the full variable domain: GAGVSQTPSNKVTEKGKYVELRCDPISGHTALYWYRQSLGQGPEFLIYFQGTGAADDSGLPNDRFFAVRPEGSVSTLKIQRTERGDSAVYLCASSETGNSPLHFGNGTRLTVT.